Listed below are T cell receptor beta chains from one sample, sequenced in a study of blood T cell repertoires in COVID-19. Sequencing was performed with immunoSEQ multiplex PCR; in TCRdb, only in-frame clones are kept and a portion is missing. The data contain around 81,000 clones, roughly 80% of them singletons. Material for sequencing was peripheral blood. These receptors were obtained from a human donor in a cohort sampled during active COVID-19. CDR3s include the opening cysteine and the closing phenylalanine or tryptophan. D genes are given only for firm matches. Part of the rows lack a size; the others show once, few, many or a class for expanded clones.

TRBD1	.	TRBV2	TRBJ1-6	CASKTGPLHF	TGTGCCAGCAAGACAGGGCCCCTCCACTTT
.	.	TRBV6-5	TRBJ2-5	CASSQLVSRETQYF	TGTGCCAGCAGTCAACTAGTTAGCCGGGAGACCCAGTACTTC
.	.	TRBV9	TRBJ2-3	CASSVSPGGTDTQYF	TGTGCCAGCAGCGTCTCACCAGGGGGCACAGATACGCAGTATTTT
.	.	TRBV7-9	TRBJ2-5	CASSLGGGRETQYF	TGTGCCAGCAGCTTAGGAGGGGGACGGGAGACCCAGTACTTC
.	few	TRBV3-1/TRBV3-2	TRBJ1-2	CASSSGQSNYGYTF	TGTGCCAGCAGTTCCGGACAGAGCAACTATGGCTACACCTTC
.	.	TRBV19	TRBJ1-5	CATGQRYNQPQHF	TGTGCCACAGGACAACGCTACAATCAGCCCCAGCATTTT
.	.	TRBV6-5	TRBJ1-2	CASSYSRVGQTYGYTF	TGTGCCAGCAGTTACTCGAGGGTAGGGCAGACCTATGGCTACACCTTC
TRBD1	.	TRBV15	TRBJ2-3	CATSARQGSVTDTQYF	TGTGCCACCAGCGCGCGACAGGGGTCGGTAACAGATACGCAGTATTTT
TRBD2	.	TRBV30	TRBJ2-1	CAWGPLRTGGYNEQFF	TGTGCCTGGGGACCCCTTCGTACGGGGGGCTACAATGAGCAGTTCTTC
.	.	TRBV10-3	TRBJ1-1	CAIPGVRQCDAFF	TGTGCCATCCCTGGCGTGAGACAGTGCGATGCTTTCTTT
.	.	TRBV11-2	TRBJ2-7	CASGVSGYEQYF	TGTGCCAGCGGTGTTTCGGGGTACGAGCAGTACTTC
TRBD2	.	TRBV11-2	TRBJ2-2	CASSLGFSGGAIGELFF	TGTGCCAGCAGCTTAGGTTTTAGCGGGGGGGCGATCGGGGAGCTGTTTTTT
.	.	TRBV6-1	TRBJ1-5	CASSGGGHLYSNQPQHF	TGTGCCAGCAGTGGAGGGGGACACCTGTATAGCAATCAGCCCCAGCATTTT
TRBD1	.	TRBV3-1/TRBV3-2	TRBJ1-2	CASSRRQGRSYGYTF	TGTGCCAGCAGCCGCCGACAGGGGAGGTCCTATGGCTACACCTTC
TRBD1	.	TRBV19	TRBJ2-7	CASSIGGGDSYEQYF	TGTGCCAGTAGTATAGGAGGGGGCGACTCCTACGAGCAGTACTTC
TRBD2	.	TRBV30	TRBJ2-1	CAWSGTSGYQQFF	TGTGCCTGGAGTGGGACTAGCGGCTACCAGCAGTTCTTC
TRBD2	.	TRBV4-1	TRBJ2-1	CPSSRVLARGGRGEQFF	TGCCCCAGCAGCCGAGTCCTCGCGCGGGGGGGCCGGGGGGAGCAGTTCTTC
.	few	TRBV7-9	TRBJ1-1	CASSVGPDWNGAFF	TGTGCCAGCAGCGTAGGACCAGACTGGAATGGAGCTTTCTTT
.	.	TRBV6-6	TRBJ1-1	CASSRDTDRPEAFF	TGTGCCAGCAGTCGGGACACCGATAGACCTGAAGCTTTCTTT
TRBD2	.	TRBV9	TRBJ2-1	CASSVVSGDNEQFF	TGTGCCAGCAGCGTAGTTAGCGGGGACAATGAGCAGTTCTTC
TRBD2	.	TRBV7-8	TRBJ2-7	CASSPWGGSREQYF	TGTGCCAGCAGCCCCTGGGGGGGTTCTCGTGAGCAGTACTTC
.	.	TRBV3-1/TRBV3-2	TRBJ1-5	CASSQESGGHQPQHF	TGTGCCAGCAGCCAAGAATCGGGGGGCCATCAGCCCCAGCATTTT
.	once	TRBV7-9	TRBJ2-5	CASRQNSFQETQYF	TGTGCCAGCAGGCAGAACAGCTTCCAAGAGACCCAGTACTTC
.	.	TRBV15	TRBJ1-1	CATSRDFTGNTEAFF	TGTGCCACCAGCAGAGATTTCACGGGTAACACTGAAGCTTTCTTT
TRBD1	.	TRBV5-4	TRBJ1-4	CASSLRQGVNEKLFF	TGTGCCAGCAGCCTCCGACAGGGGGTTAATGAAAAACTGTTTTTT
.	.	TRBV2	TRBJ1-4	CASKSGRDEKLFF	TGTGCCAGCAAGTCTGGGCGAGATGAAAAACTGTTTTTT
TRBD2	.	TRBV6-1	TRBJ2-3	CASSGGTSGRPSTDTQYF	TGTGCCAGCAGTGGGGGGACTAGCGGGCGACCTAGCACAGATACGCAGTATTTT
.	few	TRBV30	TRBJ2-1	CAWSVRSGEQFF	TGTGCCTGGAGTGTACGTTCGGGTGAGCAGTTCTTC
TRBD1	.	TRBV4-1	TRBJ1-2	CASSPGGSRYGYTF	TGCGCCAGCAGCCCAGGGGGATCTCGCTATGGCTACACCTTC
TRBD1	.	TRBV7-8	TRBJ1-1	CASSLFRDRGPDTEAFF	TGTGCCAGCAGCTTATTCCGGGACAGGGGGCCGGACACTGAAGCTTTCTTT
TRBD1	.	TRBV7-2	TRBJ2-7	CASRRDSYEQYF	TGTGCCAGCAGGAGGGACAGCTACGAGCAGTACTTC
.	.	TRBV6-1	TRBJ2-7	CASSEVLHEQYF	TGTGCCAGCAGTGAAGTTCTCCACGAGCAGTACTTC
.	.	TRBV4-2	TRBJ2-2	CASSQDSTDSTGELFF	TGTGCCAGCAGCCAAGATTCCACGGACTCCACCGGGGAGCTGTTTTTT
TRBD1	.	TRBV3-1/TRBV3-2	TRBJ1-6	CASSQDGQGRNSPLHF	TGTGCCAGCAGCCAAGACGGACAGGGGAGGAATTCACCCCTCCACTTT
.	few	TRBV4-1	TRBJ1-2	CASSQETGEVYGYTF	TGCGCCAGCAGCCAAGAAACCGGGGAAGTCTATGGCTACACCTTC
.	.	TRBV24-1	TRBJ1-5	CATTAGEGQPQHF	TGTGCCACCACGGCAGGGGAGGGCCAGCCCCAGCATTTT
TRBD1	.	TRBV9	TRBJ1-6	CASSVADRANSPLHF	TGTGCCAGCAGCGTAGCTGACAGGGCTAATTCACCCCTCCACTTT
TRBD1	many	TRBV4-2	TRBJ1-5	CASSQEGQGGNQPQHF	TGTGCCAGCAGCCAAGAAGGACAGGGGGGTAATCAGCCCCAGCATTTT
TRBD1	.	TRBV7-2	TRBJ1-1	CASSLDRGTEAFF	TGTGCCAGCAGCCTAGACAGGGGCACTGAAGCTTTCTTT
TRBD1	.	TRBV20-1	TRBJ1-6	CSASTGGVYNSPLHF	TGCAGTGCTAGTACAGGGGGCGTCTATAATTCACCCCTCCACTTT
.	.	TRBV2	TRBJ2-4	CASSEVSQGRTTKNIQYF	TGTGCCAGCAGTGAAGTTAGTCAGGGACGGACTACCAAAAACATTCAGTACTTC